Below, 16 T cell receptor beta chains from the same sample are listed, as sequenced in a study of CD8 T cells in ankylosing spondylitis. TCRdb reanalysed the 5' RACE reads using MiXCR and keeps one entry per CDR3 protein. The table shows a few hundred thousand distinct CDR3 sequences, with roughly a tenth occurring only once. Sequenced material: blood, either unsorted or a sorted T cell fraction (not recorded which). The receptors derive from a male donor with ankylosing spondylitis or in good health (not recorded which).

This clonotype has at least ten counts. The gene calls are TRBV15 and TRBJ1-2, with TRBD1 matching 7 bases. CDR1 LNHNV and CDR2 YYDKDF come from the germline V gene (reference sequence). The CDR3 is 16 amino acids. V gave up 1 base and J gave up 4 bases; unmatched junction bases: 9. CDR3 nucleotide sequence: TGTGCCACCAGCAGAGGGGCGGACAGGACGTCCTATGGCTACACCTTC. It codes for CATSRGADRTSYGYTF.

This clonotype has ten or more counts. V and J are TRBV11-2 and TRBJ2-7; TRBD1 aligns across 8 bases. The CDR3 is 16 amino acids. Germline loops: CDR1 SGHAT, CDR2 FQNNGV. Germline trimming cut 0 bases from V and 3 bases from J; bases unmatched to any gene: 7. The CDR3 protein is CASSLDPGQVFYEQYF. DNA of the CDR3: TGTGCCAGCAGCTTAGACCCGGGACAGGTCTTCTACGAGCAGTACTTC.

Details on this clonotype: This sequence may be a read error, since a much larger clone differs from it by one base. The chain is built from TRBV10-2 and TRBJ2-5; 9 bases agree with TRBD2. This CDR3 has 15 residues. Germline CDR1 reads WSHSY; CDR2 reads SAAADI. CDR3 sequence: CASNESPAGGKTQYF. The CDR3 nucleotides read TGCGCCAGCAATGAGTCTCCAGCGGGGGGCAAGACCCAGTACTTC.

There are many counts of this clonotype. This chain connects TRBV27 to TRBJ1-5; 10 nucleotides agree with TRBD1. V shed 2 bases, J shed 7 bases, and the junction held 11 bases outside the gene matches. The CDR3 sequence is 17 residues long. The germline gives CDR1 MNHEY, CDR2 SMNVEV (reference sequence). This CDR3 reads CASSLLSSGTGVQPQHF. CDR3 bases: TGTGCCAGCAGTTTACTCAGCTCCGGGACAGGGGTGCAGCCCCAGCATTTT.

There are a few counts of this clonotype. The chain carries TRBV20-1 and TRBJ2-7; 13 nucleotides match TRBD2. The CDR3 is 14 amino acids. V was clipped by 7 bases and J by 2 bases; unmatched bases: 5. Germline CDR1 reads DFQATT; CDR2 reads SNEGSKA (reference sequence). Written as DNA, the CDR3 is TGCAGTGGCTTGGGGACTAGCGGGGCCTACGAGCAGTACTTC. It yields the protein CSGLGTSGAYEQYF.

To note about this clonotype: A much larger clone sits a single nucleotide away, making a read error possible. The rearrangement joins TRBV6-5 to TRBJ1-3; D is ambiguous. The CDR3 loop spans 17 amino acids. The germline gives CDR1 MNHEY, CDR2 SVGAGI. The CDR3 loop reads CAGSSNSGRISGNTIYF. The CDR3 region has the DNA TGTGCCGGCAGTTCCAACTCTGGACGGATCTCTGGAAACACCATATATTTT.

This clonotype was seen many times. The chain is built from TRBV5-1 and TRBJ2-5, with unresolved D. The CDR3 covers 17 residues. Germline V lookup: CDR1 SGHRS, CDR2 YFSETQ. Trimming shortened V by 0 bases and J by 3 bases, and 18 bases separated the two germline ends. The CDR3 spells CASSLVWPASSKETQYF. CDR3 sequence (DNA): TGCGCCAGCAGCTTGGTATGGCCCGCATCTTCTAAAGAGACCCAGTACTTC.

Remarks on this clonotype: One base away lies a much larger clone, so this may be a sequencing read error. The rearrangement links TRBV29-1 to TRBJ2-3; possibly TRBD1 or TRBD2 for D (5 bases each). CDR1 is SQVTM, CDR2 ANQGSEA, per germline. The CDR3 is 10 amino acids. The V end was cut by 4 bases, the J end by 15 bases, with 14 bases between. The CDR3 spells CSVGLLGDYF. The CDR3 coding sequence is TGCAGCGTTGGACTACTGGGGGATTATTTT.

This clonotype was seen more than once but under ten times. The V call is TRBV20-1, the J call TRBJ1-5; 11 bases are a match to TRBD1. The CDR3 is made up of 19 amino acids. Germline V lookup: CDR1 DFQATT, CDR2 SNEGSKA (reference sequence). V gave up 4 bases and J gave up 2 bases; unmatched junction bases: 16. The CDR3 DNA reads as TGCAGTGCTAATGGGGGCAGGACAGGGGGCGCGTTGGGCAATCAGCCCCAGCATTTT. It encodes CSANGGRTGGALGNQPQHF.

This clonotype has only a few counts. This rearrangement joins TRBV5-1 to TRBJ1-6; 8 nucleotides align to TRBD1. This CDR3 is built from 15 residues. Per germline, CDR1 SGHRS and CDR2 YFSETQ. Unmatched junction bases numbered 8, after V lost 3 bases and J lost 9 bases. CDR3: CASSSEGTGVSPLHF. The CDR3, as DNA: TGCGCCAGCAGCTCGGAGGGGACAGGAGTTTCACCCCTCCACTTT.

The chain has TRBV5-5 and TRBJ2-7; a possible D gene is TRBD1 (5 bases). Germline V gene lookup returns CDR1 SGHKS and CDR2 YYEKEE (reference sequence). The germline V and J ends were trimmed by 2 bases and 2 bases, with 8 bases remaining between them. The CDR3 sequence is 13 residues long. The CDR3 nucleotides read TGTGCCAGCAGCTTTGCGGACACCTACGAGCAGTACTTC. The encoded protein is CASSFADTYEQYF.

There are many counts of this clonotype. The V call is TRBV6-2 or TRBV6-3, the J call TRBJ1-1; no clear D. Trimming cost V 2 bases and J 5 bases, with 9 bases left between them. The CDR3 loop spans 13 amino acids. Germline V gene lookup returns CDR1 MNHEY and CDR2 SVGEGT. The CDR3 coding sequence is TGTGCCAGCAGTTACAGGGAGAGGACTGAAGCTTTCTTT. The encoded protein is CASSYRERTEAFF.

DNA for the CDR3: TGCGCCAGCAGCTTGGGGGCAGGGGCCCAAGATACGCAGTATTTT. This gives the protein CASSLGAGAQDTQYF. The chain recombines TRBV5-1 with TRBJ2-3; D might be TRBD1 (6 bases). The CDR3 loop spans 15 amino acids. V gave up 0 bases and J gave up 5 bases, with 13 bases separating them. Germline V gives CDR1 SGHRS, CDR2 YFSETQ.

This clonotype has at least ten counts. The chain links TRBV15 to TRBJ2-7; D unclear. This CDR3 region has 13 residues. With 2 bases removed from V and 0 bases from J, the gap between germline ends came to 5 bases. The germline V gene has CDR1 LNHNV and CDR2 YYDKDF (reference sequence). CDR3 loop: CATSRQNSYEQYF. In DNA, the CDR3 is TGTGCCACCAGCAGACAGAACTCCTACGAGCAGTACTTC.

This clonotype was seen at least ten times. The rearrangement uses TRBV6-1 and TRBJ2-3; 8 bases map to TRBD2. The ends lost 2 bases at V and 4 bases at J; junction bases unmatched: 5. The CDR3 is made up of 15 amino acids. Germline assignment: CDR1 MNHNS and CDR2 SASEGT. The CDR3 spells CASSERGTSSDTQYF. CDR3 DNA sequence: TGTGCCAGCAGTGAAAGGGGGACTAGTTCAGATACGCAGTATTTT.

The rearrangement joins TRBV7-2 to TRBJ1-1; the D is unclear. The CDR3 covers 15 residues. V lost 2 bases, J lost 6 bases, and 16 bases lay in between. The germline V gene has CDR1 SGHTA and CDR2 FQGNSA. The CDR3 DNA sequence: TGTGCCAGCAGCTTATTGGTGCTGAGTGGGGCTGAAGCTTTCTTT. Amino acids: CASSLLVLSGAEAFF.